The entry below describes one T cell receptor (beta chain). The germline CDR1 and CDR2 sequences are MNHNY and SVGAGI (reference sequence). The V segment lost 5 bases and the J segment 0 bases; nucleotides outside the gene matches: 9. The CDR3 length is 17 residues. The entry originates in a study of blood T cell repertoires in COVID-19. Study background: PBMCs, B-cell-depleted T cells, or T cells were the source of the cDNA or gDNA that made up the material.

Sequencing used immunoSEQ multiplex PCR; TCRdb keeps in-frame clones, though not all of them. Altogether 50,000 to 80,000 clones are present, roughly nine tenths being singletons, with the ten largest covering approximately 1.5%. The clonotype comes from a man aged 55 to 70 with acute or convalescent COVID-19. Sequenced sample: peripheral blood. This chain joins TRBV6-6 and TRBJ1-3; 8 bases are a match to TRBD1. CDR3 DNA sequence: TGTGCCAGCAGTCCCATAAACAGGGGGATCTCTGGAAACACCATATATTTT. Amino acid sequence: CASSPINRGISGNTIYF.